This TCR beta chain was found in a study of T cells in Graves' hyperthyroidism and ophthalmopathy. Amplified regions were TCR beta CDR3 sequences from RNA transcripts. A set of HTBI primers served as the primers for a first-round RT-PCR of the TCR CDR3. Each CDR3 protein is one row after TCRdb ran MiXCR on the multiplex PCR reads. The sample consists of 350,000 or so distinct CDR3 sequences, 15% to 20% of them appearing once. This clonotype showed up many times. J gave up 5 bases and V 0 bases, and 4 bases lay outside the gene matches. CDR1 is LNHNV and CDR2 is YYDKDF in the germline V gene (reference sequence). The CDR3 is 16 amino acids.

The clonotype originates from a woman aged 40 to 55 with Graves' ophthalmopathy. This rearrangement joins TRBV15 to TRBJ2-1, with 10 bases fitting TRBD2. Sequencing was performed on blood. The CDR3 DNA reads TGTGCCACCAGCAGAGACCTCGGACTAGCGGACAATGAGCAGTTCTTC. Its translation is CATSRDLGLADNEQFF.